A selection of T cell receptor beta chains follows, all from one sample in a study of T cell changes during pregnancy in multiple sclerosis. Sequencing used immunoSEQ multiplex PCR; TCRdb keeps in-frame clones, though not all of them. The repertoire holds around 100,000 clones, about 94% seen once, with 0.9% in the top ten. This sample comprised peripheral blood, obtained before pregnancy. The receptors derive from a female donor with multiple sclerosis, enrolled in a pregnancy study. Each CDR3 is given with its conserved first and last residue. D genes are given only for firm matches. Clone size, where shown, is once, few, many, or a class for clones that have expanded.

NA | TRBJ2-3 | TRBV5-8 | NA | CASSSGHRAADTQYF | TGTGCCAGCAGCTCGGGCCATAGAGCGGCAGATACGCAGTATTTT
NA | TRBJ1-2 | TRBV7-9 | NA | CASSSRGTGSYGYTF | TGTGCCAGCAGCTCCCGGGGTACAGGGTCCTATGGCTACACCTTC
NA | TRBJ2-7 | TRBV5-5 | NA | CASSWGDYEQYF | TGTGCCAGCAGCTGGGGGGACTACGAGCAGTACTTC
NA | TRBJ1-5 | TRBV19 | NA | CASSIPGQGSQPQHF | TGTGCCAGTAGTATTCCAGGCCAGGGTAGTCAGCCCCAGCATTTT
once | TRBJ2-5 | TRBV29-1 | NA | CSCQGSEVLMEEAQYF | TGCAGCTGTCAAGGGTCGGAGGTCTTAATGGAAGAAGCCCAGTACTTC
NA | TRBJ1-1 | TRBV7-9 | TRBD1 | CASSLARMTGEAFF | TGTGCCAGCAGCTTAGCGAGGATGACAGGGGAAGCTTTCTTT
NA | TRBJ2-3 | TRBV5-4 | NA | CASSLGPAGTDTQYF | TGTGCCAGCAGCTTGGGACCCGCGGGCACAGATACGCAGTATTTT
NA | TRBJ2-3 | TRBV28 | NA | CASSPRVRLADTQYF | TGTGCCAGCAGTCCGCGGGTGAGGCTTGCAGATACGCAGTATTTT
NA | TRBJ1-2 | TRBV2 | TRBD1 | CASSSQTGHGRGYTF | TGTGCCAGCAGTTCCCAGACAGGGCACGGTCGTGGCTACACCTTC
once | TRBJ2-7 | TRBV7-2 | NA | CASSLALPQAPAYEQYF | TGTGCCAGCAGCTTAGCGCTTCCTCAGGCCCCAGCTTACGAGCAGTACTTC
NA | TRBJ2-3 | TRBV6-4 | TRBD1 | CASSETGGTDTQYF | TGTGCCAGCAGTGAGACAGGGGGCACAGATACGCAGTATTTT
NA | TRBJ2-7 | TRBV5-1 | NA | CASSFEGLNTYEQYF | TGCGCCAGCAGCTTTGAGGGACTCAATACCTACGAGCAGTACTTC
NA | TRBJ2-1 | TRBV30 | NA | CAWSSTASSYNEQFF | TGTGCCTGGAGTTCAACCGCGAGCTCCTACAATGAGCAGTTCTTC
NA | TRBJ2-7 | TRBV7-5 | NA | CVRSSPPGLAKSSYEQYF | TGTGTCAGAAGCTCCCCGCCCGGACTAGCGAAATCTTCCTACGAGCAGTACTTC
NA | TRBJ1-1 | TRBV28 | NA | CASSPRTEGTEAFF | TGTGCCAGCAGTCCGCGGACAGAAGGCACTGAAGCTTTCTTT
NA | TRBJ1-2 | TRBV6-1 | TRBD1 | CASSGRQGSLPYGYTF | TGTGCCAGCAGTGGTAGACAGGGCTCTTTACCCTATGGCTACACCTTC
NA | TRBJ1-5 | TRBV27 | TRBD1 | CASRDRVNQPQHF | TGTGCCAGCAGGGACAGGGTCAATCAGCCCCAGCATTTT
NA | TRBJ1-4 | TRBV6-1 | NA | CASSELIGGKLFF | TGTGCCAGCAGTGAACTCATAGGGGGAAAACTGTTTTTT
NA | TRBJ1-2 | TRBV7-9 | NA | CASSGGYGYTF | TGTGCCAGCAGCGGCGGCTATGGCTACACCTTC
NA | TRBJ2-7 | TRBV27 | NA | CASSTTSSYEQYF | TGTGCCAGCAGCACGACTAGCTCCTACGAGCAGTACTTC
once | TRBJ2-7 | TRBV27 | NA | CASSSLSYEQYF | TGTGCCAGCAGTAGCCTCTCCTACGAGCAGTACTTC
NA | TRBJ2-7 | TRBV7-2 | TRBD2 | CASKMGGVSYEQYF | TGTGCCAGCAAAATGGGGGGGGTCTCCTACGAGCAGTACTTC
NA | TRBJ1-2 | TRBV10-1 | NA | CASSESVNYGYTF | TGCGCCAGCAGTGAATCTGTCAACTATGGCTACACCTTC
NA | TRBJ1-5 | TRBV28 | NA | CASSSGTGTSNQPQHF | TGTGCCAGCAGTTCCGGTACAGGGACTAGCAATCAGCCCCAGCATTTT
NA | TRBJ2-1 | TRBV9 | NA | CASSHRATEQFF | TGTGCCAGCAGCCACAGGGCTACTGAGCAGTTCTTC
NA | TRBJ1-1 | TRBV5-1 | NA | CASSLVAGVMNTEAFF | TGCGCCAGCAGCTTGGTTGCAGGGGTGATGAACACTGAAGCTTTCTTT
NA | TRBJ2-1 | TRBV5-1 | TRBD2 | CASSPGGPVNEQFF | TGCGCCAGCAGCCCGGGAGGGCCGGTAAATGAGCAGTTCTTC
once | TRBJ2-1 | TRBV6-1 | NA | CASSEWGGQANEQFF | TGTGCCAGCAGTGAATGGGGGGGCCAGGCCAATGAGCAGTTCTTC
NA | TRBJ2-5 | TRBV5-8 | NA | CASSANPTARETQYF | TGTGCCAGCAGCGCTAACCCGACAGCCCGAGAGACCCAGTACTTC
NA | TRBJ1-2 | TRBV14 | NA | CASSQERGGHYGYTF | TGTGCCAGCAGCCAAGAAAGGGGGGGACACTATGGCTACACCTTC
NA | TRBJ2-1 | TRBV6-1 | TRBD1 | CASSEQTGGSLQFF | TGTGCCAGCAGTGAACAAACAGGGGGCTCGTTGCAGTTCTTC
NA | TRBJ2-2 | TRBV27 | TRBD1 | CASSSTGTGRAGELFF | TGTGCCAGCAGTTCTACCGGGACAGGGAGGGCCGGGGAGCTGTTTTTT
NA | TRBJ1-2 | TRBV6-5 | TRBD1 | CASRRQGGGYTF | TGTGCCAGCAGACGACAGGGGGGGGGCTACACCTTC
NA | TRBJ2-7 | TRBV4-1 | TRBD1 | CASSQFLTGTGLDEQYF | TGCGCCAGCAGCCAGTTTCTAACCGGGACAGGGCTCGACGAGCAGTACTTC
NA | TRBJ1-5 | TRBV28 | NA | CASSFGGDPSSNQPQHF | TGTGCCAGCAGTTTTGGAGGGGACCCCTCCAGTAATCAGCCCCAGCATTTT
NA | TRBJ2-1 | TRBV5-1 | NA | CASSLSPRSSYNEQFF | TGCGCCAGCAGCTTGTCTCCACGGAGCTCCTACAATGAGCAGTTCTTC
NA | TRBJ2-3 | TRBV10-3 | NA | CATATPGEGNTDTQYF | TGTGCCACCGCTACCCCAGGGGAGGGAAACACAGATACGCAGTATTTT
NA | TRBJ1-2 | TRBV11-2 | TRBD1 | CASSLRYPTGVIDYGYTF | TGTGCCAGCAGCTTAAGGTACCCCACAGGGGTAATTGATTATGGCTACACCTTC
NA | TRBJ2-5 | TRBV30 | NA | CAWSVRGDSWYQETQYF | TGTGCCTGGAGTGTACGTGGGGACTCTTGGTACCAAGAGACCCAGTACTTC
NA | TRBJ1-1 | TRBV5-6 | NA | CASSPISGTEAFF | TGTGCCAGCAGCCCGATCAGCGGGACTGAAGCTTTCTTT